The clone carrying this TCR beta chain appeared many times. Stable hyperthyroidism: no ophthalmopathy progression over 18 months of follow-up. The source of the sample is a study of T cells in Graves' hyperthyroidism and ophthalmopathy. RNA transcripts served as the template for amplifying TCR beta CDR3 regions. First-round RT-PCR targeting the TCR CDR3 was performed with the HTBI primer set. TCRdb re-derived calls from the multiplex PCR reads in MiXCR, one entry per CDR3 protein. The table has 540,000 or so distinct CDR3 sequences, approximately 14% seen once; the top ten hold less than 9.5%. This CDR3 has 14 residues. Germline V lookup: CDR1 SQVTM, CDR2 ANQGSEA. V lost 4 bases, J lost 2 bases, and 3 bases stayed unmatched.

The sequence was obtained from a young woman with Graves' hyperthyroidism. Sequenced input: blood. This chain connects TRBV29-1 to TRBJ1-2; TRBD1 matches 11 bases. CDR3 loop: CSVAGQGANYGYTF. As DNA, the CDR3 is TGCAGCGTTGCCGGACAGGGGGCGAACTATGGCTACACCTTC.